This TCR beta chain was found in a study of identical twins. Study-wide results and caveats: In zero-insertion analyses, partial confounding could arise from invariant MAIT and iNKT cells. Insertion counts were lower in abundant cord blood beta clonotypes, a trend that memory repertoires did not show.

The ends lost 4 bases at V and 4 bases at J; junction bases unmatched: 6. Germline V lookup: CDR1 SGHRS, CDR2 YFSETQ. The length of the CDR3 is 14 residues. TCRdb reanalysed the 5' RACE reads using MiXCR and keeps one entry per CDR3 protein. The sample contains roughly 690,000 distinct CDR3 sequences, 6% to 6.5% of which appear only once. Healthy Caucasians, and only they, were the donors. This clonotype appeared a few times. Its antigen is unknown. The receptor was isolated from a man aged 18 to 30 in good health. Input material: naive T cells sorted from blood. The chain links TRBV5-1 to TRBJ2-5; TRBD1 aligns across 8 bases. The DNA of the CDR3 is TGCGCCAGCAGCAGGACAGGGCTCGGAGAGACCCAGTACTTC. This sequence encodes CASSRTGLGETQYF. Full variable domain (missing parts from reference TRBV5-1 and TRBJ2-5): KAGVTQTPRYLIKTRGQQVTLSCSPISGHRSVSWYQQTPGQGLQFLFEYFSETQRNKGNFPGRFSGRQFSNSRSEMNVSTLELGDSALYLCASSRTGLGETQYFGPGTRLLVL.